This T cell receptor (beta chain) was identified in a study of shared clonotypes between healthy human individuals. Study summary: Samples came from a couple of female and a few male donors aged 18 to 49. Findings and limits, study-wide: Clonotype sharing across a few donors was observed for about 5.5% of naive CD4 clonotypes. Larger estimated richness was generally recorded for naive subsets relative to memory subsets.

Germline assignment: CDR1 MGHDK and CDR2 SYGVNS. The CDR3 has 13 amino acids. Trimming removed 4 bases at V and 7 bases at J, with 13 bases between. The protocol was immunoSEQ multiplex PCR, while the TCRdb copy is restricted to in-frame clones and leaves out a portion. The table shows roughly 640,000 clones, with about 74% occurring only once. Remarks on this clone: The antigen is unknown.

Material for sequencing was memory CD4+ T cells sorted from blood. Subset given: CD45RA-negative fraction. The source is a woman aged 30 to 39 in good health. The chain has TRBV25-1 and TRBJ1-2; the D gene is possibly TRBD1 (5 bases). CDR3 nucleotides: TGTGCCAGCAGTGTGGGGGAAGGGCGTGGCTACACCTTC. Amino acids: CASSVGEGRGYTF.